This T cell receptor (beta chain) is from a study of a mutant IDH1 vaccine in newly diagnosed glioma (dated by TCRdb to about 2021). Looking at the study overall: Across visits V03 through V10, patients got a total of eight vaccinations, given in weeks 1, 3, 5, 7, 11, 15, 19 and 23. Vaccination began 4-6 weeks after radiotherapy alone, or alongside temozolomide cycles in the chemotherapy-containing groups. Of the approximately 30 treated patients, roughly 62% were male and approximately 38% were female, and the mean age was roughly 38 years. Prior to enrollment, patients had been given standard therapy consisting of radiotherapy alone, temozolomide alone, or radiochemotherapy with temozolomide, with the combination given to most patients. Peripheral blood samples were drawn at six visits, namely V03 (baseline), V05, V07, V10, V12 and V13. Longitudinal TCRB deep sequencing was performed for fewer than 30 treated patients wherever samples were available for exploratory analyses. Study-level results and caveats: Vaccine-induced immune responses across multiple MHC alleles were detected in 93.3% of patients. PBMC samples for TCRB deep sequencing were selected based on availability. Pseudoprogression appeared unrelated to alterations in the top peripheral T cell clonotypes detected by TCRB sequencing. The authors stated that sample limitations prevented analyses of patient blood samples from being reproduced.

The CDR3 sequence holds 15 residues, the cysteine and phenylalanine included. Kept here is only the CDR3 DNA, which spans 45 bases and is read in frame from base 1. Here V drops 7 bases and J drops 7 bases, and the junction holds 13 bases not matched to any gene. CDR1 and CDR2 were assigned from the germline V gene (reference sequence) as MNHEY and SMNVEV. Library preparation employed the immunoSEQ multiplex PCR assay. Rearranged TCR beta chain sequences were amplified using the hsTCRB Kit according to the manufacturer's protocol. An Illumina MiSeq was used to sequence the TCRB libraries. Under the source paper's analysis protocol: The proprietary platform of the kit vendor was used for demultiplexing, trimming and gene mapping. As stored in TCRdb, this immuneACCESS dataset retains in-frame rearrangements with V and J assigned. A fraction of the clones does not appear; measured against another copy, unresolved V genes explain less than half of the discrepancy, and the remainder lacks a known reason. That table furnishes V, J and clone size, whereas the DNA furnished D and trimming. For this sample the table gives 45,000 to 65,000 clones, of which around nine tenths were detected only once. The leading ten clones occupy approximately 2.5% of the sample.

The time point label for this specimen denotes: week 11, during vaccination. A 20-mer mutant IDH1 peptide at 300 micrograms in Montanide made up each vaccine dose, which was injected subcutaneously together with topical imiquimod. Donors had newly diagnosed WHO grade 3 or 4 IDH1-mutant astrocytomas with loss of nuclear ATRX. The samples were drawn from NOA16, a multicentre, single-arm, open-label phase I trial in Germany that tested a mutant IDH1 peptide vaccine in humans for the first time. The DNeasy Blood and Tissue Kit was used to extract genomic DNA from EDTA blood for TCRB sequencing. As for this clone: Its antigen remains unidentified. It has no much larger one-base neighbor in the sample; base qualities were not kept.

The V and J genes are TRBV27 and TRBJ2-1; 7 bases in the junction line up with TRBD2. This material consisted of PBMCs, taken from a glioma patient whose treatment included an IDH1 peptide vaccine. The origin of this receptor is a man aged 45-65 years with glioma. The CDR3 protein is CASTELGGRENEQFF. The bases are TGTGCCAGCACCGAACTCGGTGGGCGGGAGAATGAGCAGTTCTTC.